The rows below give T cell receptor beta chains drawn from one sample of a study of early T cells in non-severe SARS-CoV-2 infection. TCRdb recomputed calls from the 5' RACE reads with MiXCR, one row per CDR3 protein. In the table there are under 50,000 distinct CDR3 sequences, over 3.5% of which are singletons. The source material was whole blood. The receptors stem from an adult who was a healthcare worker with PCR-confirmed SARS-CoV-2 infection or an uninfected control (not recorded which). CDR3s include the opening cysteine and the closing phenylalanine or tryptophan. The D gene is left open where the match is weak. Some rows have no size entry. The others give once, few or many, or a class for an expanded clone.

j_gene,abundance,len,v_gene,d_gene,CDR3nt,CDR3aa
TRBJ2-1,many,15,TRBV5-4,TRBD2,TGTGCCAGCGGTACACGGACTAGCGGTGGGAATGAGCAGTTCTTC,CASGTRTSGGNEQFF
TRBJ2-1,many,15,TRBV20-1,.,TGCAGTGCTAAACCCTTTAGCTCCGGGAGCAATGAGCAGTTCTTC,CSAKPFSSGSNEQFF
TRBJ1-2,many,13,TRBV6-1,.,TGTGCCAGCAGTGCAGGGGCGAACTATGGCTACACCTTC,CASSAGANYGYTF
TRBJ1-1,many,14,TRBV27,.,TGTGCCAGCAGTTTATCGACGCAGAACACTGAAGCTTTCTTT,CASSLSTQNTEAFF
TRBJ2-7,.,13,TRBV6-6,TRBD1,TGTGCCAGCAGCCCTAGACAGGGGGGAGAGCAGTACTTC,CASSPRQGGEQYF
TRBJ2-1,many,15,TRBV20-1,TRBD2,TGCAGTGCTTCCTCTAGCGGGGGGTTCTACAATGAGCAGTTCTTC,CSASSSGGFYNEQFF
TRBJ1-1,.,14,TRBV27,.,TGTGCCAGCAGTTTAAGAAAATTGGCAGGGCGCACCTTCTTT,CASSLRKLAGRTFF
TRBJ2-2,many,17,TRBV9,TRBD2,TGTGCCAGCAGCGTCGCCACTAGCGGGGCGAACACCGGGGAGCTGTTTTTT,CASSVATSGANTGELFF
TRBJ1-5,many,14,TRBV19,.,TGTGCCAGTAGACTAGGGGCAGGGCTGCAGCCCCAGCATTTT,CASRLGAGLQPQHF
TRBJ2-5,many,15,TRBV4-2,TRBD2,TGTGCCAGCAGCCCGGGCGCTAGCGGACAAGAGACCCAGTACTTC,CASSPGASGQETQYF
TRBJ1-2,many,15,TRBV12-3/TRBV12-4,TRBD1,TGTGCCAGCAGCGGACACAGGGGGATTGGCTATGGCTACACCTTC,CASSGHRGIGYGYTF
TRBJ2-1,few,14,TRBV29-1,.,TGCAGCGTTGAAGATCGTACAGGGTGGAATGAGCAGTTCTTC,CSVEDRTGWNEQFF
TRBJ2-1,many,16,TRBV20-1,.,TGCAGTGCTAGCCAATTCCGGATCTATCCACCGGGTGAGCAGTTCTTC,CSASQFRIYPPGEQFF
TRBJ2-3,many,15,TRBV15,.,TGTGCCACCAGCAGAGGCCGAGGGGCCAAAGATACGCAGTATTTT,CATSRGRGAKDTQYF
TRBJ2-7,many,14,TRBV18,.,TGTGCCAGCTCACCAGGCTACGACTCCTACGAGCAGTACTTC,CASSPGYDSYEQYF
TRBJ2-7,few,14,TRBV11-2,TRBD1,TGTGTCAGCAGCCTGTCAGGGGGTGATTTCGAGCAGTACTTC,CVSSLSGGDFEQYF
TRBJ1-6,many,15,TRBV5-6,.,TGTGCCAGCAGCGAAGAAAGCTCCTATAATTCACCCCTCCACTTT,CASSEESSYNSPLHF
TRBJ2-2,many,15,TRBV20-1,.,TGCAGTGCTAGGGAGGTCCAGGGTCGAACCGGGGAGCTGTTTTTT,CSAREVQGRTGELFF
TRBJ2-2,few,14,TRBV6-6,.,TGTGCCAGCAGTTACGCGATCAACACCGGGGAGCTGTTTTTT,CASSYAINTGELFF
TRBJ2-1,few,17,TRBV20-1,TRBD2,TGCAGTGCTGGTAGACTAGCGGGGGCCCGGGACTACAATGAGCAGTTCTTC,CSAGRLAGARDYNEQFF
TRBJ2-2,many,18,TRBV27,TRBD1,TGTGCCAGCAGTTATCGAAGTGCCGGGACAGTAGGAACCGGGGAGCTGTTTTTT,CASSYRSAGTVGTGELFF
TRBJ2-2,few,16,TRBV7-2,TRBD1,TGTGCCAGCAGCTCTCGGGACAGGGGGCGTGCCGGGGAGCTGTTTTTT,CASSSRDRGRAGELFF
TRBJ2-7,many,14,TRBV20-1,TRBD1,TGCAGTGCGAGGGGACAGGCCTTCTCCTACGAGCAGTACTTC,CSARGQAFSYEQYF
TRBJ1-1,many,12,TRBV6-5,.,TGTGCCAGCAGTCCCGGGGGGAGGGCAGCTTTCTTT,CASSPGGRAAFF
TRBJ2-1,many,14,TRBV7-3,.,TGTGCCAGCAGCCTTAAAGGCAGGGGCCATGAGCAGTTCTTC,CASSLKGRGHEQFF
TRBJ2-3,many,16,TRBV2,.,TGTGCCAGCAGTGCAAGGGGCGGACTTAGCACAGATACGCAGTATTTT,CASSARGGLSTDTQYF
TRBJ2-7,few,13,TRBV6-2/TRBV6-3,.,TGTGCCAGCAGTTACGGAGGGAACTACGAGCAGTACTTC,CASSYGGNYEQYF
TRBJ2-3,.,15,TRBV15,TRBD2,TGTGCCACCAGCTCGCTAGCGGGACAGAGAGATACGCAGTATTTT,CATSSLAGQRDTQYF
TRBJ2-3,many,15,TRBV20-1,.,TGCAGTGCTTGTGATAGCGAGACGGGTACAGATACGCAGTATTTT,CSACDSETGTDTQYF
TRBJ2-7,.,13,TRBV7-9,.,TGTGCCAGCAGCTTGTATTCGACAAGCGAGCAGTACTTC,CASSLYSTSEQYF
TRBJ2-7,many,14,TRBV15,.,TGTGCCACCGCGATTCCTAGCTTCCCCTACGAGCAGTACTTC,CATAIPSFPYEQYF
TRBJ2-5,few,14,TRBV20-1,TRBD1,TGCAGTGCTTTGGGGGACAGGGGCCAAGAGACCCAGTACTTC,CSALGDRGQETQYF
TRBJ1-1,few,13,TRBV5-1,TRBD1,TGCGCCAGCAGCTTGGACAGGGGGATTGAAGCTTTCTTT,CASSLDRGIEAFF
TRBJ2-7,many,14,TRBV20-1,.,TGCAGTGCTTATGACCAGACAGCCTCCTACGAGCAGTACTTC,CSAYDQTASYEQYF
TRBJ1-1,few,15,TRBV5-1,.,TGCGCCAGCAGCTTGGATGGGGGGCGCGACACTGAAGCTTTCTTT,CASSLDGGRDTEAFF
TRBJ1-2,few,15,TRBV4-3,.,TGCGCCAGCAGCCAAGAAAGGCGATCTAACTATGGCTACACCTTC,CASSQERRSNYGYTF
TRBJ2-3,few,15,TRBV7-2,TRBD2,TGTGCCAGCAGCTTAAAGCGGGAGGGCTCTTATACGCAGTATTTT,CASSLKREGSYTQYF
TRBJ2-3,.,12,TRBV24-1,.,TGTGCCACCAGTGGGCTAACAGATACGCAGTATTTT,CATSGLTDTQYF
TRBJ2-7,many,14,TRBV14,.,TGTGCCAGCAGCCAAGATCCAGCCTCCTACGAGCAGTACTTC,CASSQDPASYEQYF
TRBJ2-4,many,20,TRBV6-6,TRBD2,TGTGCCAGCAGTAGGACAGCCCCCGGGACTAGCGGCCTAGCCAAAAACATTCAGTACTTC,CASSRTAPGTSGLAKNIQYF
TRBJ2-7,many,14,TRBV7-9,TRBD1,TGTGCCAGCAGCCACCGGACAGGGGGCGACGAGCAGTACTTC,CASSHRTGGDEQYF
TRBJ2-3,many,15,TRBV7-3,TRBD2,TGTGCCAGCAGCTTAAATAGCGGGCACACAGATACGCAGTATTTT,CASSLNSGHTDTQYF
TRBJ2-1,few,17,TRBV27,.,TGTGCCAGCAGTGGCCGACGGACAGTTCCGACCTACAATGAGCAGTTCTTC,CASSGRRTVPTYNEQFF
TRBJ2-7,.,14,TRBV6-8,TRBD2,TGTGCCAGCCGCGGGGGGATGTGTTCCTACGAGCAGTACTTC,CASRGGMCSYEQYF
TRBJ2-3,.,16,TRBV5-6,.,TGTGCCAGCAGCTTGTCCCCACCCCCGGGGGAGGATACGCAGTATTTT,CASSLSPPPGEDTQYF
TRBJ1-2,.,12,TRBV27,.,TGTGCCAGCAGTTTTCAGGGAGGCGGCTACACCTTC,CASSFQGGGYTF
TRBJ1-6,many,18,TRBV21-1,.,TGTGCCAGCAGCGCTCATCTCCTTGGGACAGCCCCGGTCGCACCCCTCCACTTT,CASSAHLLGTAPVAPLHF
TRBJ2-4,few,15,TRBV4-1,TRBD1,TGCGCCAGCAGCCAAGCCCCCGGGACAGAAAACATTCAGTACTTC,CASSQAPGTENIQYF
TRBJ2-1,.,13,TRBV9,.,TGTGCCAGCACCAAACCCGGACTGGATGAGCAGTTCTTC,CASTKPGLDEQFF
TRBJ1-2,many,12,TRBV20-1,TRBD1,TGCAGTGCTAGAGACAGGGGGCGTGGCTACACCTTC,CSARDRGRGYTF
TRBJ2-7,many,14,TRBV7-9,.,TGTGCCAGCAGCCCCTCGGTTCTGACCTACGAGCAGTACTTC,CASSPSVLTYEQYF
TRBJ2-3,many,12,TRBV12-3/TRBV12-4,.,TGTGCCAGCAGTCCGGACGGTGGAACGCAGTATTTT,CASSPDGGTQYF
TRBJ2-7,.,14,TRBV6-2/TRBV6-3,TRBD1,TGTGCCAGCAGTTACTCGAGCCCGGACAGGGGCGGATATTTC,CASSYSSPDRGGYF